This passage covers 13 T cell receptor beta chains from one sample sequenced in a study of blood T cell repertoires in COVID-19. Repertoires were generated with immunoSEQ multiplex PCR, while TCRdb's copy carries only in-frame clones and drops some. Here the sample spans about 40,000 clones, 88% being singletons. What was sequenced was peripheral blood. All receptors derive from a human donor in a cohort sampled during active COVID-19.

The V call is TRBV19, the J call TRBJ2-7, with TRBD2 matching 9 bases. Germline assignment: CDR1 LNHDA and CDR2 SQIVND (reference sequence). V gave up 1 base and J gave up 4 bases; unmatched junction bases: 11. The CDR3 is 17 amino acids. The CDR3 protein is CASSIGPQRGADYEQYF. CDR3 in DNA: TGTGCCAGTAGTATAGGCCCTCAGCGGGGGGCCGATTACGAGCAGTACTTC.

The rearrangement uses TRBV3-1 (or the pseudogene TRBV3-2) and TRBJ2-1; TRBD2 agrees at 7 bases. V was pared by 2 bases and J by 4 bases, with 5 bases of the junction left unmatched. There are 15 residues in the CDR3. From germline, CDR1 is LGHDT and CDR2 YNNKEL (reference sequence). CDR3 region: CASSQWREYYNEQFF. The CDR3 DNA reads TGTGCCAGCAGCCAATGGCGGGAGTATTACAATGAGCAGTTCTTC.

The V call is TRBV6-6, the J call TRBJ2-7, with 8 bases that match TRBD1. Germline CDR1 reads MNHNY; CDR2 reads SVGAGI (reference sequence). The CDR3 has 15 amino acids. Trimming took 4 bases from V and 3 from J; bases not matched to a gene: 8. The CDR3 DNA follows: TGTGCCAGCAGTTTCCCGGACAGGGCCCACTACGAGCAGTACTTC. Translated: CASSFPDRAHYEQYF.

The V call is TRBV19, the J call TRBJ1-6; 10 bases map to TRBD1. This CDR3 has 22 residues. Germline CDR1 LNHDA, CDR2 SQIVND (reference sequence). The V segment lost 4 bases and the J segment 4 bases; nucleotides outside the gene matches: 22. The CDR3: CASSTFLAWDRGHSGYNSPLHF. CDR3 in DNA: TGTGCCAGTAGTACTTTTCTTGCTTGGGACAGGGGACATTCTGGATATAATTCACCCCTCCACTTT.

The V gene is TRBV30, the J gene TRBJ1-2; 9 nucleotides line up with TRBD1. V shed 7 bases and J 3 bases; nucleotides not matched to a gene: 30. The germline V gene has CDR1 GTSNPN and CDR2 SVGIG (reference sequence). The CDR3 consists of 21 residues. The CDR3 loop reads CAYHGAWKTGGQGRIHYGYTF. In DNA form, the CDR3 reads TGTGCCTACCACGGTGCCTGGAAAACGGGCGGACAGGGGCGAATCCACTATGGCTACACCTTC.

The rearrangement links TRBV19 to TRBJ2-1, with 13 positions matching TRBD2. Germline V gene data show CDR1 as LNHDA and CDR2 as SQIVND (reference sequence). Germline trimming cut 5 bases from V and 5 bases from J; bases unmatched to any gene: 3. This CDR3 region has 15 residues. Here the CDR3 DNA reads TGTGCCAGTAGTCGGACTAGCGGGGGCCACAATGAGCAGTTCTTC. Its protein product is CASSRTSGGHNEQFF.

This chain connects TRBV19 to TRBJ2-5; 15 bases fit TRBD2. Trimming cost V 0 bases and J 4 bases; bases outside gene matches: 9. The CDR3 sequence is 19 residues long. Germline V lookup: CDR1 LNHDA, CDR2 SQIVND (reference sequence). The CDR3 coding sequence is TGTGCCAGTAGTATAGACCGGACTAGCGGGGGGGGACTAGCAGAGACCCAGTACTTC. Amino acid sequence: CASSIDRTSGGGLAETQYF.

V gene TRBV10-3 combines with J gene TRBJ1-1; D is undetermined. Germline lookup yields CDR1 ENHRY and CDR2 SYGVKD. The germline V and J ends were trimmed by 8 bases and 0 bases, with 10 bases remaining between them. The CDR3 has 13 amino acids. The CDR3 sequence: CAIGEAMNTEAFF. Written as DNA, the CDR3 is TGTGCCATCGGGGAGGCCATGAACACTGAAGCTTTCTTT.

This rearrangement joins TRBV3-1 (or the pseudogene TRBV3-2) to TRBJ1-3; D not certain. The CDR3 loop spans 17 amino acids. Germline CDR1 is LGHDT and CDR2 is YNNKEL (reference sequence). V was cut by 4 bases and J by 0 bases, with 16 bases left in between. The CDR3 reads CASSLSRGRVSGNTIYF. The CDR3 DNA reads as TGTGCCAGCAGCCTAAGTCGGGGAAGGGTCTCTGGAAACACCATATATTTT.

The chain recombines TRBV4-2 with TRBJ2-5; 13 nucleotides align to TRBD2. This CDR3 has 17 residues. The trim removed 3 bases at V and 3 bases at J, leaving 7 bases unmatched. In germline, CDR1 is LGHNA, CDR2 YNFKEQ. The CDR3 loop reads CASSQAHGTSGEETQYF. DNA for the CDR3: TGTGCCAGCAGCCAGGCGCACGGGACTAGCGGGGAAGAGACCCAGTACTTC.

Only one count was recorded for this clone. V is TRBV7-9 and J is TRBJ1-2, with 10 bases aligning to TRBD1. The J segment lost 3 bases and the V segment lost 5 bases, leaving 9 bases of the junction unmatched. The germline gives CDR1 SEHNR, CDR2 FQNEAQ (reference sequence). The CDR3 sequence is 16 residues long. Here the CDR3 reads CASSRGQGQGDYGYTF. Here the CDR3 DNA reads TGTGCCAGCAGCCGGGGTCAAGGACAGGGGGACTATGGCTACACCTTC.

This chain joins TRBV5-1 and TRBJ2-2; 7 bases are a match to TRBD1. The trim removed 4 bases at V and 2 bases at J, leaving 11 bases unmatched. Germline values: CDR1 SGHRS, CDR2 YFSETQ. The CDR3 has 17 residues. DNA of the CDR3: TGCGCCAGCAGCCCCCAGGGGGTACATTTAAACACCGGGGAGCTGTTTTTT. Translation gives CASSPQGVHLNTGELFF.

The rearrangement uses TRBV7-9 and TRBJ1-3; maybe TRBD1 (6 bases). V dropped 5 bases and J dropped 0 bases, with 11 bases sitting between them. The germline V gene has CDR1 SEHNR and CDR2 FQNEAQ (reference sequence). The CDR3 is 15 residues long. CDR3 region: CASSQGQPSGNTIYF. In DNA form, the CDR3 reads TGTGCCAGCAGCCAGGGACAACCCTCTGGAAACACCATATATTTT. The full variable domain, rest sourced from reference TRBV7-9 and TRBJ1-3, is DTGVSQNPRHKITKRGQNVTFRCDPISEHNRLYWYRQTLGQGPEFLTYFQNEAQLEKSRLLSDRFSAERPKGSFSTLEIQRTEQGDSAMYLCASSQGQPSGNTIYFGEGSWLTVV.